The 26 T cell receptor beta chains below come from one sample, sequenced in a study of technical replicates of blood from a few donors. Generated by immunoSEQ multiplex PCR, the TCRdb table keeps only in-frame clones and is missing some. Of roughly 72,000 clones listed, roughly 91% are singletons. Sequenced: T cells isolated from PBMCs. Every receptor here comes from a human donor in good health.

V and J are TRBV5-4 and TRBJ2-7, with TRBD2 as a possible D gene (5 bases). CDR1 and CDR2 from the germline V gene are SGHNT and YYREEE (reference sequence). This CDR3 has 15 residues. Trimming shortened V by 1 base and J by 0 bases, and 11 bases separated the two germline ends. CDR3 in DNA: TGTGCCAGCAGCTTGCGAGGGATTCTCTCCTACGAGCAGTACTTC. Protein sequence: CASSLRGILSYEQYF. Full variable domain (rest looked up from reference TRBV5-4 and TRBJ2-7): ETGVTQSPTHLIKTRGQQVTLRCSSQSGHNTVSWYQQALGQGPQFIFQYYREEENGRGNFPPRFSGLQFPNYSSELNVNALELDDSALYLCASSLRGILSYEQYFGPGTRLTVT.

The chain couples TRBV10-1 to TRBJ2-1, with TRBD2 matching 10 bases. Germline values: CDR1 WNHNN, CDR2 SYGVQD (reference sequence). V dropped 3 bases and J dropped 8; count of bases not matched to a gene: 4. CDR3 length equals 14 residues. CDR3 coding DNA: TGCGCCAGCAGTGAAAGCGGGAGGGTCCATGAGCAGTTCTTC. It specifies CASSESGRVHEQFF.

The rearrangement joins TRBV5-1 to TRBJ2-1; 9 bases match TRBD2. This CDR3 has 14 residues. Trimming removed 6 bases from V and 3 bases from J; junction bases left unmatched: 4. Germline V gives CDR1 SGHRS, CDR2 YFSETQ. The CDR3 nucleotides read TGCGCCAGCAATAGCGGGAGTATCTACAATGAGCAGTTCTTC. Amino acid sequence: CASNSGSIYNEQFF.

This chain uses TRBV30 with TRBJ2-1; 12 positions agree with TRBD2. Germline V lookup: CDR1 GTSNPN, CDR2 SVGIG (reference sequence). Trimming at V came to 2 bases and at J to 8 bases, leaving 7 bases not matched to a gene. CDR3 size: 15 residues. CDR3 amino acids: CAWSKLAGGLDEQFF. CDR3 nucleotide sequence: TGTGCCTGGAGTAAACTAGCGGGAGGCCTGGATGAGCAGTTCTTC.

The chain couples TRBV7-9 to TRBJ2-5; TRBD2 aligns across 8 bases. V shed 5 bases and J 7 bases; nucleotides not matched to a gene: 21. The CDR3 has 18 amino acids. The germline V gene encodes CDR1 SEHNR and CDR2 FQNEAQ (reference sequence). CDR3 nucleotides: TGTGCCAGCAGCCGAGCAGATGGGAGCGGGAGTGGTCAGGTGACCCAGTACTTC. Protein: CASSRADGSGSGQVTQYF.

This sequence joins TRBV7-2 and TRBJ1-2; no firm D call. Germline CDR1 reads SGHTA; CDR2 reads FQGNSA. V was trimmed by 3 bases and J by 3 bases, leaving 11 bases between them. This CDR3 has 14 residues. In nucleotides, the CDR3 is TGTGCCAGCAGCTTTATCAGAAGTGACTATGGCTACACCTTC. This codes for CASSFIRSDYGYTF.

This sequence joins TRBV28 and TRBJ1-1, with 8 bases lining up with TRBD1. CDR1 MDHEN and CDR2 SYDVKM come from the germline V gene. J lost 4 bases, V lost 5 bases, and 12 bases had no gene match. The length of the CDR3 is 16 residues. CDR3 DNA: TGTGCCAGCAGTCTATCCCTCAGTACAGGGGGCACTGAAGCTTTCTTT. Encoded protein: CASSLSLSTGGTEAFF.

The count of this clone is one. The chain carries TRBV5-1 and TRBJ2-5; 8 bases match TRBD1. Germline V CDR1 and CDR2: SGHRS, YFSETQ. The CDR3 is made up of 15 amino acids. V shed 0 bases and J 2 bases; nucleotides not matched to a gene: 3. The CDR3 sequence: CASSLGTGRQETQYF. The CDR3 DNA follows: TGCGCCAGCAGCTTGGGGACAGGGCGGCAAGAGACCCAGTACTTC.

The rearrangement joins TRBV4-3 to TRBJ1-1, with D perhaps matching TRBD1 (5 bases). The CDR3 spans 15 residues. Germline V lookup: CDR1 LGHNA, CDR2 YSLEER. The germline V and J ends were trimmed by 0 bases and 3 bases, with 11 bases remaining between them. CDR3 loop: CASSQDLSGHTEAFF. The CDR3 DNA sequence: TGCGCCAGCAGCCAAGATCTATCAGGGCACACTGAAGCTTTCTTT.

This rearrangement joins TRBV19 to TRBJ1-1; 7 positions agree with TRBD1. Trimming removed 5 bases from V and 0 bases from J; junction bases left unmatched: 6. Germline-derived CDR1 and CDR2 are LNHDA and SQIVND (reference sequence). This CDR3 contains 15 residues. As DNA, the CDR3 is TGTGCCAGTAGTGAAAGGGGGCCTATGAACACTGAAGCTTTCTTT. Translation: CASSERGPMNTEAFF.

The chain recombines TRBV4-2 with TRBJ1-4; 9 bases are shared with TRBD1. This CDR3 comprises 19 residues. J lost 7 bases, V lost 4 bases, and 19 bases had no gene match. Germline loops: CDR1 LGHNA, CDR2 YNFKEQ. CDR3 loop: CASSLIETGGAASSEKLFF. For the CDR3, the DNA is TGTGCCAGCAGCCTAATTGAAACAGGGGGCGCAGCATCGAGTGAAAAACTGTTTTTT.

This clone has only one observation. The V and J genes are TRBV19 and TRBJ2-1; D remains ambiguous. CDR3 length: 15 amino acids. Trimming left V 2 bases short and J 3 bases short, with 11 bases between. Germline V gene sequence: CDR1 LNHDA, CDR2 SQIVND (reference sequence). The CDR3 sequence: CASSISSGYYNEQFF. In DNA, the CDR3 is TGTGCCAGTAGTATAAGTTCGGGTTACTACAATGAGCAGTTCTTC.

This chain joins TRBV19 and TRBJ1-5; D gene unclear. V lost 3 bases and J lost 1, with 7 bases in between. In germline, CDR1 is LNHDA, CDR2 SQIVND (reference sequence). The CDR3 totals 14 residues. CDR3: CASSIGSSNQPQHF. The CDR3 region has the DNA TGTGCCAGTAGTATTGGGAGCAGCAATCAGCCCCAGCATTTT.

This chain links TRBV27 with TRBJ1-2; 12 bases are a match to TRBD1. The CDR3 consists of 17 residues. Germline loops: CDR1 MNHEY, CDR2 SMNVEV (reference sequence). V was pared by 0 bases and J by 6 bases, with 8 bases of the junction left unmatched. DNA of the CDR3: TGTGCCAGCAGTTTATCGGTCGGGACAGGGGGCGCAAATGGCTACACCTTC. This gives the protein CASSLSVGTGGANGYTF.

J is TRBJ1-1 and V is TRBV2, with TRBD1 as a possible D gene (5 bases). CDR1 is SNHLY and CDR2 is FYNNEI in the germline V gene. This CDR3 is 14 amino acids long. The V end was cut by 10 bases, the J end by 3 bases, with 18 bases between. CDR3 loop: CANLESRDYTEAFF. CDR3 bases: TGTGCCAACCTAGAAAGCAGGGATTACACTGAAGCTTTCTTT. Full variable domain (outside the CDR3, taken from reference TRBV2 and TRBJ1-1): EPEVTQTPSHQVTQMGQEVILRCVPISNHLYFYWYRQILGQKVEFLVSFYNNEISEKSEIFDDQFSVERPDGSNFTLKIRSTKLEDSAMYFCANLESRDYTEAFFGQGTRLTVV.

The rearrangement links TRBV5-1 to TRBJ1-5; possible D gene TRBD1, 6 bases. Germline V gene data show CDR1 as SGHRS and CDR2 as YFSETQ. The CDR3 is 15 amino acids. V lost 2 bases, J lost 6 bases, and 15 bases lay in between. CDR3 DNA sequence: TGCGCCAGCAGCTTTAGTATAGGACAGTCTCAGCCCCAGCATTTT. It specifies CASSFSIGQSQPQHF.

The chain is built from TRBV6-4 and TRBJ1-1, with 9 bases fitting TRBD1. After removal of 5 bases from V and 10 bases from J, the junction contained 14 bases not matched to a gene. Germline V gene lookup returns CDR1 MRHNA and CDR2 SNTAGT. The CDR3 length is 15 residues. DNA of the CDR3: TGTGCCAGCAGTCCACAACCCGGGACAGGGTTAGTAGCTTTCTTT. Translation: CASSPQPGTGLVAFF.

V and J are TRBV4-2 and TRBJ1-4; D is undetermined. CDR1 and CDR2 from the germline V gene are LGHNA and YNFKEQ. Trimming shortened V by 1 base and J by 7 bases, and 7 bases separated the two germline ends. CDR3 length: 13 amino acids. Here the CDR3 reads CASSQGGFEKLFF. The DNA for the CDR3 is TGTGCCAGCAGCCAAGGAGGGTTTGAAAAACTGTTTTTT.

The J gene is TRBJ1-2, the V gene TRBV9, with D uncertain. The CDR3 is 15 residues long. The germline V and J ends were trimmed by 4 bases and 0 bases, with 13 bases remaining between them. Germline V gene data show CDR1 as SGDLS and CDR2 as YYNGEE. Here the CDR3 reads CASSPAGISNYGYTF. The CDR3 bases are TGTGCCAGCAGCCCAGCGGGGATATCTAACTATGGCTACACCTTC.

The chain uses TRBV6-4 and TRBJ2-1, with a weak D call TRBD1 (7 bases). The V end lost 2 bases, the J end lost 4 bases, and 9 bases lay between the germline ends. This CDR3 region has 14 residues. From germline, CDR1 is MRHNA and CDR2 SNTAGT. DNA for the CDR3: TGTGCCAGCAGTGACGCAGGGGGGTACAATGAGCAGTTCTTC. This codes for CASSDAGGYNEQFF.

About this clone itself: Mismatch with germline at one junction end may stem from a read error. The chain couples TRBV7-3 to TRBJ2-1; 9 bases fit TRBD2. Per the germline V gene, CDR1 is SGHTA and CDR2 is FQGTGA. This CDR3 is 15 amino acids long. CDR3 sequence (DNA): TGTGCCAGCAGCCCAATGGGGACTAGCTACGATGAGCAGTTCTTC. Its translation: CASSPMGTSYDEQFF.

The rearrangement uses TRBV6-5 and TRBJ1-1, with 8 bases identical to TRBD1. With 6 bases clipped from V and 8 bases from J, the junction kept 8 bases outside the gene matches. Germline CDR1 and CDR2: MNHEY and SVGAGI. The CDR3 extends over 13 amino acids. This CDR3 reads CASSFDRGIEAFF. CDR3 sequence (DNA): TGTGCCAGCAGCTTTGACAGGGGAATCGAAGCTTTCTTT.

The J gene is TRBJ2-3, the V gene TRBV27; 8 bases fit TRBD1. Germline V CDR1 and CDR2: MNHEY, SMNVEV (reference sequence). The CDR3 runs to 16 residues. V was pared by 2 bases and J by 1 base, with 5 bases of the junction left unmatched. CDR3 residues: CASSLIRGQGTDTQYF. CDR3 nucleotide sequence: TGTGCCAGCAGTTTAATCCGGGGACAGGGCACAGATACGCAGTATTTT.

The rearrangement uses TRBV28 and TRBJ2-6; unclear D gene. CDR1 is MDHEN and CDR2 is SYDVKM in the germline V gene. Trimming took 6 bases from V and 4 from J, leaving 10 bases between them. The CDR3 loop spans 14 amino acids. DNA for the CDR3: TGTGCCAGCAGGGTTACTCGCGGGGCCAACGTCCTGACTTTC. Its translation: CASRVTRGANVLTF.

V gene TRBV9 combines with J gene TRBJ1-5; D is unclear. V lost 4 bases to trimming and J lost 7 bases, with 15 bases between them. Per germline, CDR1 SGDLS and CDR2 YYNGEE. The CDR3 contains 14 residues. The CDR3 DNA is TGTGCCAGCAGCCCTAGTGGGTCGGGACAGCCCCAGCATTTT. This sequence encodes CASSPSGSGQPQHF.

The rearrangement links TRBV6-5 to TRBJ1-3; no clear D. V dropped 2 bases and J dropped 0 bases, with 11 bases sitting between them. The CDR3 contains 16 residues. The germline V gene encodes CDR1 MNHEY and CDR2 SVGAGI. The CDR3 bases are TGTGCCAGCAGTTACACAGCCGTTAACTCTGGAAACACCATATATTTT. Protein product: CASSYTAVNSGNTIYF.